The 22 T cell receptor beta chains below come from one sample, sequenced in a study of T cell repertoires in cytomegalovirus infection (dated by TCRdb to between 2018 and 2021). Their cognate antigens are unknown. The sample's treatment or condition label is to be understood as: in vitro stimulation with specific CMV peptide epitopes to enrich CMV-specific T cells. The sequencing machine was an Illumina HiSeq 1500. TCRdb took the public reads, trimmed them with fastp at Q25, ran MiXCR for clone calling and kept in-frame beta chains. Each record represents a unique CDR3 protein, reported with the most common genes and DNA among its rows. This sample gives nearly 700,000 distinct CDR3 sequences in total; around a third of them show up just once. The ten largest make up 18% of the sample. The source was cultured PBMCs, collected from culture after CMV antigen stimulation. The origin of the receptors is a human donor in good health (CMV status not recorded). Some clones in this sample may be carry-over from other donors' samples.

The chain is built from TRBV4-1 and TRBJ2-1; TRBD1 agrees at 7 bases. The CDR3 has 15 amino acids. Germline V CDR1 and CDR2: MGHRA, YSYEKL. With 4 bases clipped from V and 2 bases from J, the junction kept 5 bases outside the gene matches. CDR3 sequence (DNA): TGCGCCAGCAGCCTTGGGACAGCGACCTACAATGAGCAGTTCTTC. Translated: CASSLGTATYNEQFF.

This clonotype has just a few counts. The J gene is TRBJ1-5, the V gene TRBV19; the D is unclear. The CDR3 loop spans 12 amino acids. V dropped 7 bases and J dropped 4 bases, with 8 bases sitting between them. The germline gives CDR1 LNHDA, CDR2 SQIVND (reference sequence). The CDR3 nucleotides read TGTGCCAGTACGGCGGGAAATCAGCCCCAGCATTTT. Translated, it gives CASTAGNQPQHF.

V is TRBV27 and J is TRBJ1-6; D not resolved. Germline-derived CDR1 and CDR2 are MNHEY and SMNVEV (reference sequence). The CDR3 consists of 15 residues. V lost 6 bases, J lost 9 bases, and 18 bases lay in between. The CDR3 protein is CASSLGMSAGSPLHF. Here the CDR3 DNA reads TGTGCCAGCAGCCTCGGGATGTCGGCGGGTTCACCCCTCCACTTT.

This clonotype appeared a few times. The rearrangement links TRBV27 to TRBJ1-4; D is unclear. Germline CDR1 MNHEY, CDR2 SMNVEV (reference sequence). Trimming took off 3 bases at V and 6 bases at J, with 11 bases between the two ends. CDR3 size: 14 residues. Here the CDR3 DNA reads TGTGCCAGCAGTTTCGGAGGGTTAGATGAAAAACTGTTTTTT. Translating gives CASSFGGLDEKLFF.

The rearrangement uses TRBV20-1 and TRBJ2-6; TRBD2 is a possible D gene (7 bases). CDR1 is DFQATT and CDR2 is SNEGSKA in the germline V gene (reference sequence). Trimming took off 3 bases at V and 2 bases at J, with 11 bases between the two ends. This CDR3 spans 15 amino acids. The CDR3 DNA reads as TGCAGTGCTAGGGCGGGGGCCACTGGGGCCAACGTCCTGACTTTC. This sequence encodes CSARAGATGANVLTF.

This chain joins TRBV5-4 and TRBJ1-1, with a weak D call TRBD1 (5 bases). Germline CDR1 is SGHNT and CDR2 is YYREEE (reference sequence). Trimming removed 4 bases from V and 2 bases from J, with 18 bases in between. The CDR3 consists of 16 residues. CDR3 sequence reads: CASSPTRQSQNTEAFF. For the CDR3, the DNA is TGTGCCAGCAGCCCTACTCGACAGAGTCAAAACACTGAAGCTTTCTTT.

The CDR3, as DNA: TGCGCCAGCCACCAGCGGTGGGGGAGGCCCTACAATGAGCAGTTCTTC. Translated: CASHQRWGRPYNEQFF. The chain recombines TRBV4-1 with TRBJ2-1; TRBD2 is a possible D gene (6 bases). The CDR3 consists of 16 residues. The V gene lost 8 bases and the J gene lost 2 bases, with 19 bases spanning the gap. Germline assignment: CDR1 MGHRA and CDR2 YSYEKL.

This clonotype has only a few counts. The CDR3 here is CASSRGGLAGKDEQFF. DNA for the CDR3: TGTGCCAGCAGTAGAGGGGGACTAGCGGGAAAGGATGAGCAGTTCTTC. The V gene is TRBV7-2, the J gene TRBJ2-1; 13 bases line up with TRBD2. CDR1 is SGHTA and CDR2 is FQGNSA in the germline V gene. The ends lost 6 bases at V and 8 bases at J; junction bases unmatched: 10. There are 16 residues in the CDR3.

The rearrangement joins TRBV20-1 to TRBJ2-3; D is uncertain. Germline CDR1 reads DFQATT; CDR2 reads SNEGSKA (reference sequence). V gave up 6 bases and J gave up 2 bases, with 0 bases separating them. This CDR3 contains 9 residues. The CDR3 is CSATDTQYF. The CDR3 DNA reads TGCAGTGCCACAGATACGCAGTATTTT.

This chain uses TRBV14 with TRBJ2-3; D not resolved. Germline-derived CDR1 and CDR2 are SGHDN and FVKESK. The V gene lost 1 base and the J gene lost 0 bases, with 11 bases spanning the gap. This CDR3 has 16 residues. CDR3: CASSQVRAISTDTQYF. The CDR3 bases are TGTGCCAGCAGCCAAGTTCGTGCGATCAGCACAGATACGCAGTATTTT.

This clonotype was seen more than once but under ten times. The chain uses TRBV6-2 or TRBV6-3 and TRBJ2-1; 9 bases match TRBD2. CDR1 MNHEY and CDR2 SVGEGT come from the germline V gene. The CDR3 contains 15 residues. V lost 5 bases to trimming and J lost 5 bases; unmatched junction nucleotides: 7. In DNA, the CDR3 is TGTGCCAGCAGTGGAGGAGCGGGAGGTCACAATGAGCAGTTCTTC. Its protein is CASSGGAGGHNEQFF.

The rearrangement uses TRBV10-3 and TRBJ1-5; possibly TRBD1 for D (5 bases). The CDR3 has 13 amino acids. CDR1 ENHRY and CDR2 SYGVKD come from the germline V gene. The V gene lost 9 bases and the J gene lost 0 bases, with 9 bases spanning the gap. The CDR3 protein is CAIKDNSNQPQHF. DNA of the CDR3: TGTGCCATTAAGGACAATAGCAATCAGCCCCAGCATTTT.

The genes are TRBV6-5 and TRBJ1-1; no clear D. Trimming took off 0 bases at V and 8 bases at J, with 7 bases between the two ends. Germline-derived CDR1 and CDR2 are MNHEY and SVGAGI. CDR3 length: 12 amino acids. The chain's CDR3 is CASSYSGGEAFF. The CDR3 region has the DNA TGTGCCAGCAGTTACTCGGGCGGGGAAGCTTTCTTT.

This chain links TRBV7-6 with TRBJ2-1; 7 bases agree with TRBD1. V dropped 5 bases and J dropped 8; count of bases not matched to a gene: 12. CDR3 size: 15 residues. Germline CDR1 reads SGHVS; CDR2 reads FNYEAQ. The CDR3 DNA reads TGTGCCAGCAGCCCGGAGACAGGGTCATCCCATGAGCAGTTCTTC. Its protein is CASSPETGSSHEQFF.

This clonotype was counted at least ten times. The V and J genes are TRBV7-2 and TRBJ2-5; a possible D gene is TRBD1 (5 bases). The CDR3 covers 14 residues. Germline V gene sequence: CDR1 SGHTA, CDR2 FQGNSA. The V gene lost 5 bases and the J gene lost 1 base, with 11 bases spanning the gap. The CDR3 nucleotides are TGTGCCAGCAGCCCCAGGGCCGCCCAAGAGACCCAGTACTTC. This codes for CASSPRAAQETQYF.

This clonotype was found a few times. The rearrangement links TRBV7-2 to TRBJ1-5; TRBD1 aligns across 11 bases. The ends lost 5 bases at V and 6 bases at J; junction bases unmatched: 18. Looked up from germline, CDR1 is SGHTA and CDR2 is FQGNSA. The CDR3 runs to 19 residues. This chain's CDR3 is CASSPHRDRGSSSSQPQHF. The CDR3, as DNA: TGTGCCAGCAGCCCTCACCGGGACAGGGGGTCTTCTAGTAGTCAGCCCCAGCATTTT.

J is TRBJ2-7 and V is TRBV7-2, with a possible D match to TRBD2 (5 bases). This CDR3 contains 12 residues. With 7 bases removed from V and 2 bases from J, the gap between germline ends came to 9 bases. Germline lookup yields CDR1 SGHTA and CDR2 FQGNSA. Here the CDR3 reads CASTPGTYEQYF. The CDR3 nucleotides are TGTGCCAGCACCCCGGGAACCTACGAGCAGTACTTC.

The chain couples TRBV7-2 to TRBJ2-7; weak D call: TRBD2 (5 bases). Germline CDR1 and CDR2: SGHTA and FQGNSA. This CDR3 is 16 amino acids long. Trimming removed 5 bases at V and 5 bases at J, with 22 bases between. Written as DNA, the CDR3 is TGTGCCAGCAGCCCAGTTGGCAGGACTGACCTTCACGAGCAGTACTTC. Its translation: CASSPVGRTDLHEQYF.

The J gene is TRBJ2-5, the V gene TRBV7-9; D is perhaps TRBD1 (6 bases). V gave up 5 bases and J gave up 2 bases, with 15 bases separating them. Germline-derived CDR1 and CDR2 are SEHNR and FQNEAQ (reference sequence). There are 15 residues in the CDR3. The CDR3 reads CASSATQGFQETQYF. The CDR3 nucleotides are TGTGCCAGCAGCGCAACACAGGGATTTCAAGAGACCCAGTACTTC.

This clonotype was counted between two and nine times. The rearrangement links TRBV6-5 to TRBJ1-5; 12 positions match TRBD1. The CDR3 sequence is 15 residues long. Trimming took 6 bases from V and 5 from J; bases not matched to a gene: 5. Germline CDR1 is MNHEY and CDR2 is SVGAGI. Here the CDR3 reads CASRRDRGQDQPQHF. CDR3 DNA sequence: TGTGCCAGCAGAAGGGACAGGGGGCAGGATCAGCCCCAGCATTTT.

V and J are TRBV6-6 and TRBJ2-6, with D perhaps matching TRBD1 (6 bases). The germline V and J ends were trimmed by 6 bases and 2 bases, with 14 bases remaining between them. Germline loops: CDR1 MNHNY, CDR2 SVGAGI (reference sequence). This CDR3 has 16 amino acids. The CDR3 protein is CASRALGGTGANVLTF. The DNA of the CDR3 is TGTGCCAGCAGGGCCCTAGGGGGAACTGGGGCCAACGTCCTGACTTTC.

The chain employs TRBV11-2 and TRBJ2-3, with 8 bases fitting TRBD2. Germline V gene data show CDR1 as SGHAT and CDR2 as FQNNGV. With V trimmed by 2 bases and J by 4 bases, 5 bases remained unmatched. The length of the CDR3 is 15 residues. CDR3 bases: TGTGCCAGCAGCTTAACGGGGGGGCGTGCAGATACGCAGTATTTT. This gives the protein CASSLTGGRADTQYF.